This entry lists 3 T cell receptor beta chains sequenced from one sample in a study of blood T cells in healthy people across ages. It was with a sample-barcoded 5' primer and a J-beta primer mix that a second PCR of about 7 to 12 cycles was run. TCRdb re-analysed the 5' RACE reads in MiXCR, keeping a single row per CDR3 protein. The repertoire consists of around 990,000 distinct CDR3 sequences, with 20% to 25% occurring once and the leading ten covering around 0.75%. In addition, the sample was reused for a study of T cells of mothers and their children.

The sample comprised blood. Receptor source: a girl aged 2-15 years in good health.

This clonotype was detected only a few times. One end of the junction is discordant with germline, which a read error may explain. The V and J genes are TRBV7-9 and TRBJ1-4; D call uncertain. Germline CDR1 SEHNR, CDR2 FQNEAQ (reference sequence). This CDR3 spans 14 amino acids. Written as DNA, the CDR3 is TGTGCCGGCAGCCCAATTTCCGGAAATGAAAAACTGTTTTTT. It is translated as CAGSPISGNEKLFF.

This clonotype occurred a few times. The rearrangement joins TRBV12-3 or TRBV12-4 to TRBJ1-2; TRBD1 might be the D (6 bases). The CDR3 is 14 residues long. Trimming stripped 5 bases from V and 4 bases from J, with 14 bases between. CDR3 sequence: CASSRIQGIYGYTF. The CDR3 DNA follows: TGTGCCAGCAGTCGGATACAGGGAATCTATGGCTACACCTTC.

This clonotype was counted a few times. The chain recombines TRBV20-1 with TRBJ2-7; 11 bases fit TRBD2. The germline CDR1 and CDR2 sequences are DFQATT and SNEGSKA (reference sequence). The CDR3 runs to 14 residues. After removal of 3 bases from V and 3 bases from J, the junction contained 4 bases not matched to a gene. DNA for the CDR3: TGCAGTGCTAGGTCAGGGACTAGCGGCTACGAGCAGTACTTC. This encodes CSARSGTSGYEQYF.